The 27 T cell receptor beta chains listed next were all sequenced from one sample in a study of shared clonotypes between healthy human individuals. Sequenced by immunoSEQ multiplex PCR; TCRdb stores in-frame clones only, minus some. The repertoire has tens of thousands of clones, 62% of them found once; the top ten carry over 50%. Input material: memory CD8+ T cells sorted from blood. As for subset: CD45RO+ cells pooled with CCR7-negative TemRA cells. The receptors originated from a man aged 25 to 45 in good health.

This CDR3 is CASSPRLDKPYEQYF. The DNA of the CDR3 is TGTGCCAGCTCACCCCGACTCGACAAGCCCTACGAGCAGTACTTC. The V call is TRBV18, the J call TRBJ2-7; D is unclear. The CDR3 spans 15 residues. CDR1 KGHSH and CDR2 LQKENI come from the germline V gene. V was pared by 3 bases and J by 2 bases, with 14 bases between.

The CDR3 reads CASRGQGNQPQHF. The CDR3 bases are TGTGCCAGCCGCGGGCAGGGCAATCAGCCCCAGCATTTT. The chain recombines TRBV19 with TRBJ1-5; D remains unclear. This CDR3 comprises 13 residues. Between the trimmed V and J ends, which lost 9 bases and 2 bases, there was a span of 11 bases. Germline V CDR1 and CDR2: LNHDA, SQIVND (reference sequence).

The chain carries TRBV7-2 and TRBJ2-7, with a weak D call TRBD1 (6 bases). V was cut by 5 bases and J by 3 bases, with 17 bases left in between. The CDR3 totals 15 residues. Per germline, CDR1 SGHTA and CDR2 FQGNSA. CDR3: CASSPLGQFHYEQYF. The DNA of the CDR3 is TGTGCCAGCAGCCCCTTAGGACAGTTTCACTACGAGCAGTACTTC.

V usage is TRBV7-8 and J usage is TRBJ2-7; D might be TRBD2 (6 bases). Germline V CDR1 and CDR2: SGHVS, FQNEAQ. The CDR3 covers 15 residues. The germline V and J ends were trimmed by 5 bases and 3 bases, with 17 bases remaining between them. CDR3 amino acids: CASSTRGGQNYEQYF. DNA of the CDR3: TGTGCCAGCAGCACCCGAGGAGGGCAGAACTACGAGCAGTACTTC.

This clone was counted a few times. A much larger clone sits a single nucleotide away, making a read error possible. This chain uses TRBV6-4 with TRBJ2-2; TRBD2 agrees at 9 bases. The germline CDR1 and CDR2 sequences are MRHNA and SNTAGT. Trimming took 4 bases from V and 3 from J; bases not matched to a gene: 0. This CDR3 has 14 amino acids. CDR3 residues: CASSVAGDTGELFF. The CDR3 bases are TGTGCCAGCAGTGTAGCGGGAGACACCGGGGAGCTGTTTTTT.

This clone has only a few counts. The CDR3 is CASSQDNLAGVHEQYF. The CDR3 coding sequence is TGCGCCAGCAGCCAAGATAATCTAGCGGGAGTTCACGAGCAGTACTTC. The chain is built from TRBV4-3 and TRBJ2-7, with 10 bases fitting TRBD2. Germline CDR1 and CDR2: LGHNA and YSLEER. The CDR3 length is 16 residues. The J segment lost 5 bases and the V segment lost 0 bases, leaving 7 bases of the junction unmatched.

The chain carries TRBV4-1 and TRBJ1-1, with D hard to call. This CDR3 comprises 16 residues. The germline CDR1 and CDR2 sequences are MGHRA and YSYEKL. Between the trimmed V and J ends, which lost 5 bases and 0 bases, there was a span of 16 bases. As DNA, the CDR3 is TGCGCCAGCAGCTACCCGGACCGCGGCATGAACACTGAAGCTTTCTTT. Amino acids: CASSYPDRGMNTEAFF.

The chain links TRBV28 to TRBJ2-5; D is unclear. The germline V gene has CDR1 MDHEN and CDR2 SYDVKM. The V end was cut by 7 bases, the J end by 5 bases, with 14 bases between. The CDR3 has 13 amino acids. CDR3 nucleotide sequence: TGTGCCAGCAACCTAAACCTGTGGGAGACCCAGTACTTC. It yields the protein CASNLNLWETQYF.

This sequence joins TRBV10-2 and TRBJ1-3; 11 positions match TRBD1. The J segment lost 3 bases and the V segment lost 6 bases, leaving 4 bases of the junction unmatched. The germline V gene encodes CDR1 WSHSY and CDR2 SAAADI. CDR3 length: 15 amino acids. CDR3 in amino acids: CASRGTGGFGNTIYF. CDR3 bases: TGCGCCAGCAGGGGGACAGGGGGTTTTGGAAACACCATATATTTT.

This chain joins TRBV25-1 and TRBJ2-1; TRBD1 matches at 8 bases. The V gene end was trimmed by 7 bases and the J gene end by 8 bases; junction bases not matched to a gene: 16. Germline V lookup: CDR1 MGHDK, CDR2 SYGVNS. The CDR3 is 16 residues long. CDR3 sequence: CASTDGQGLMGHEQFF. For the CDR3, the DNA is TGTGCCAGCACCGACGGACAGGGACTTATGGGGCATGAGCAGTTCTTC.

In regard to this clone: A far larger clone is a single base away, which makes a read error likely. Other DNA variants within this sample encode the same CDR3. The CDR3 nucleotides read TGTGCCAGCAGTCGAAACAATGAGCAATTCTTC. Its protein is CASSRNNEQFF. J is TRBJ2-1 and V is TRBV27, with D unresolved. This CDR3 spans 11 amino acids. The germline V gene encodes CDR1 MNHEY and CDR2 SMNVEV (reference sequence).

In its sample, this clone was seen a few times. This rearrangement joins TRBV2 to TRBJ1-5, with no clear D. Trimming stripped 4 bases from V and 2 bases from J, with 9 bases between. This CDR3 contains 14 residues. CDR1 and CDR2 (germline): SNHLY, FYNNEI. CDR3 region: CASSVGRGNQPQHF. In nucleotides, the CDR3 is TGTGCCAGCAGTGTGGGTCGGGGCAATCAGCCCCAGCATTTT.

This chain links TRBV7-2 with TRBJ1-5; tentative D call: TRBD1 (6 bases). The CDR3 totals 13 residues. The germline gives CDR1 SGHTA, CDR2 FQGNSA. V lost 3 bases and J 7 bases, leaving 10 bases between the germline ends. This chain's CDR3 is CASSLGGWQPQHF. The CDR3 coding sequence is TGTGCCAGCAGCTTGGGGGGCTGGCAGCCCCAGCATTTT.

The CDR3 DNA reads TGTGCCAGCAGTCGAAGGGGCCGCCGAGTTCCCCAGCATTTT. The encoded protein is CASSRRGRRVPQHF. V gene TRBV21-1 combines with J gene TRBJ1-5; no check of the table's D call, TRBD1, against the DNA was made. TRBV21-1 is recorded as a pseudogene. This CDR3 is built from 14 residues.

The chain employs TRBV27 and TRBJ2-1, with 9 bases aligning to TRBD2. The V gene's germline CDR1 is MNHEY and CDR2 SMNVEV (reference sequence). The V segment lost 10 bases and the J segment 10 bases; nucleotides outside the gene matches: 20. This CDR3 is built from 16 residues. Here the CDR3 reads CATLTSSGDSVREQFF. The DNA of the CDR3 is TGTGCCACCCTGACCTCTAGCGGGGACTCGGTAAGGGAGCAGTTCTTC.

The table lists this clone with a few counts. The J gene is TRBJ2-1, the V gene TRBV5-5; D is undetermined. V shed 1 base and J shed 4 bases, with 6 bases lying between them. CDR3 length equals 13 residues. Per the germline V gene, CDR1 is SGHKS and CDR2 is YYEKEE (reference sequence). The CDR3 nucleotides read TGTGCCAGCAGCTTGTTCAGATACAATGAGCAGTTCTTC. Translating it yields CASSLFRYNEQFF. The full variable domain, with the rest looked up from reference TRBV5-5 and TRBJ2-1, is DAGVTQSPTHLIKTRGQQVTLRCSPISGHKSVSWYQQVLGQGPQFIFQYYEKEERGRGNFPDRFSARQFPNYSSELNVNALLLGDSALYLCASSLFRYNEQFFGPGTRLTVL.

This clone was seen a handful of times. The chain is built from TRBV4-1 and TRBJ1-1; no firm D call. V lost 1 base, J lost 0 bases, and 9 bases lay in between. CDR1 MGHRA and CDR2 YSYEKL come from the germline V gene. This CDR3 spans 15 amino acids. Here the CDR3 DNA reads TGCGCCAGCAGCCAAGGGGTGATGATGAACACTGAAGCTTTCTTT. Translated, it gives CASSQGVMMNTEAFF.

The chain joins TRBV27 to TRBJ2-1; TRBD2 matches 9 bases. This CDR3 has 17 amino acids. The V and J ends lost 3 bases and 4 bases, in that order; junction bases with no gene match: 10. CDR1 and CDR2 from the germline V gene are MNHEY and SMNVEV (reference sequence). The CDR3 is CASSFFPGTSGYNEQFF. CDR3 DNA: TGTGCCAGCAGTTTCTTTCCCGGAACTAGCGGGTACAATGAGCAGTTCTTC.

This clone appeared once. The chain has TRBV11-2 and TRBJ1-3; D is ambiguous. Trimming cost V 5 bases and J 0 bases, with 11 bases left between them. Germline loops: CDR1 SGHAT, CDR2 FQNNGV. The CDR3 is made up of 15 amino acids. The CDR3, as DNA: TGTGCCAGCAGCCACCGGGCCCCCTCTGGAAACACCATATATTTT. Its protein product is CASSHRAPSGNTIYF.

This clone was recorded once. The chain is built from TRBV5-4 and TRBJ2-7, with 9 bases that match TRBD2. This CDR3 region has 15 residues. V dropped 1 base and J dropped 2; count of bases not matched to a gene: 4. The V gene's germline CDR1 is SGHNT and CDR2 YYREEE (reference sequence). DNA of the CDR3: TGTGCCAGCAGCTTGTACGCTAGCGGGACCTACGAGCAGTACTTC. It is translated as CASSLYASGTYEQYF.

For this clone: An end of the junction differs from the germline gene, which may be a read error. The DNA for the CDR3 is TGTGCCAGCAGCACTGAGACAGGGGCCGGGCAAGGGACCCAGTACTTC. Protein sequence: CASSTETGAGQGTQYF. J is TRBJ2-5 and V is TRBV5-6; 8 bases map to TRBD1. The CDR3 length is 16 residues. Germline assignment: CDR1 SGHDT and CDR2 YYEEEE.

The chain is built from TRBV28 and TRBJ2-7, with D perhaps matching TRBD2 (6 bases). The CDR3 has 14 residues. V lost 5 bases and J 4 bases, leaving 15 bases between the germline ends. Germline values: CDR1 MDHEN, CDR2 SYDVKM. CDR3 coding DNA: TGTGCCAGCAGTGGAGGCGGGAAAGAGTACGAGCAGTACTTC. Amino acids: CASSGGGKEYEQYF.

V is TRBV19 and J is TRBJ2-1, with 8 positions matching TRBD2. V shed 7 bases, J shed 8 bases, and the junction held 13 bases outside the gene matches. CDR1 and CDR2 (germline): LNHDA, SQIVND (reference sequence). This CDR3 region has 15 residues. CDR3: CASTLGAGGWYEQFF. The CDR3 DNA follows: TGTGCCAGTACCCTCGGTGCGGGAGGTTGGTATGAGCAGTTCTTC. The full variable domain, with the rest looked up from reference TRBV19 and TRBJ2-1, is DGGITQSPKYLFRKEGQNVTLSCEQNLNHDAMYWYRQDPGQGLRLIYYSQIVNDFQKGDIAEGYSVSREKKESFPLTVTSAQKNPTAFYLCASTLGAGGWYEQFFGPGTRLTVL.

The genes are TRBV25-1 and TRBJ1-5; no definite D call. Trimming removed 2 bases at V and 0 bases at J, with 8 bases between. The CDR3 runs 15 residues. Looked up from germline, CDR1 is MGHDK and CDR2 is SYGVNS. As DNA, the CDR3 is TGTGCCAGCAGTGAAGACGGAGATAGCAATCAGCCCCAGCATTTT. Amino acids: CASSEDGDSNQPQHF.

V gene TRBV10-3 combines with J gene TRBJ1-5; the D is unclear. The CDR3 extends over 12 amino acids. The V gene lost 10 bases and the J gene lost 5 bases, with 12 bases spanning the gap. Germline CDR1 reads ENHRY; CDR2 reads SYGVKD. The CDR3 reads CATSIPDQPQHF. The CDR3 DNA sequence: TGTGCCACCTCAATCCCCGATCAGCCCCAGCATTTT.

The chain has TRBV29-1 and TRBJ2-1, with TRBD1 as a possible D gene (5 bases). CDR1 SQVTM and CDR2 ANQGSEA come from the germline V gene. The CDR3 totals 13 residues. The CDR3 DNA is TGCACCGGATTAGGGGACTCCTACAATGAGCAGTTCTTC. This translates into CTGLGDSYNEQFF.

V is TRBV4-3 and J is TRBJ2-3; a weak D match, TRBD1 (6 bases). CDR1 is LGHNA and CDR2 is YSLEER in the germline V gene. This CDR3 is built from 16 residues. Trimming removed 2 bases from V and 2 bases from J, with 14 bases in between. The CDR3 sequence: CASSQQQGGATDTQYF. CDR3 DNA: TGCGCCAGCAGCCAACAACAGGGTGGGGCCACAGATACGCAGTATTTT.